Each of the 27 T cell receptor beta chains below was sequenced from the same sample in a study of graft-versus-host responses after intestinal transplantation. No cognate antigen is known for these TCRs. The data were produced by immunoSEQ multiplex PCR, yet TCRdb's version contains in-frame clones alone and is incomplete. The sample has approximately 130,000 clones, approximately 90% seen once. The sample in question was unstimulated CD4+ T cells sorted from spleen or lymph node cells, obtained before intestinal transplant. All receptors come from a human donor who received an intestinal transplant.

This chain uses TRBV19 with TRBJ1-1; weak D call: TRBD1 (5 bases). Germline CDR1 LNHDA, CDR2 SQIVND (reference sequence). Trimming cost V 8 bases and J 4 bases, with 20 bases left between them. There are 15 residues in the CDR3. The CDR3 loop reads CASSTSFRAFTEAFF. CDR3 DNA sequence: TGTGCCAGTTCGACCTCCTTCAGGGCCTTCACTGAAGCTTTCTTT.

J is TRBJ2-2 and V is TRBV7-2; tentative D call: TRBD1 (6 bases). The CDR3 consists of 14 residues. The V and J ends lost 5 bases and 3 bases respectively, with 10 bases between them. Looked up from germline, CDR1 is SGHTA and CDR2 is FQGNSA. The DNA for the CDR3 is TGTGCCAGCAGCCTGGGGGCAGACACCGGGGAGCTGTTTTTT. This codes for CASSLGADTGELFF.

V and J are TRBV18 and TRBJ1-2; D gene uncertain. This CDR3 is 13 amino acids long. V was trimmed by 3 bases and J by 7 bases, leaving 12 bases between them. Germline lookup yields CDR1 KGHSH and CDR2 LQKENI. DNA for the CDR3: TGTGCCAGCTCACCCCCCACCGCTATTGGCTACACCTTC. Translating it yields CASSPPTAIGYTF.

V gene TRBV5-4 combines with J gene TRBJ2-6; D perhaps matches TRBD2 (6 bases). This CDR3 contains 15 residues. Germline CDR1 SGHNT, CDR2 YYREEE (reference sequence). Between the trimmed V and J ends, which lost 5 bases and 0 bases, there was a span of 9 bases. CDR3 DNA sequence: TGTGCCAGCAGGGGGGGAAGCTCTGGGGCCAACGTCCTGACTTTC. Its protein product is CASRGGSSGANVLTF.

The chain links TRBV7-9 to TRBJ1-1, with 9 bases lining up with TRBD1. CDR3 size: 13 residues. Germline CDR1 is SEHNR and CDR2 is FQNEAQ (reference sequence). V shed 5 bases and J 5 bases; nucleotides not matched to a gene: 3. In nucleotides, the CDR3 is TGTGCCAGCAGCCGACAGGGGGGAACTGAAGCTTTCTTT. Its translation is CASSRQGGTEAFF.

The rearrangement uses TRBV7-6 and TRBJ1-2; 7 bases agree with TRBD1. The CDR3 runs 15 residues. V shed 5 bases, J shed 8 bases, and the junction held 14 bases outside the gene matches. Germline V gene lookup returns CDR1 SGHVS and CDR2 FNYEAQ. CDR3 sequence reads: CASSPGQVLGGGYTF. The CDR3 DNA follows: TGTGCCAGCAGCCCAGGACAGGTCCTCGGAGGCGGCTACACCTTC.

The chain recombines TRBV7-9 with TRBJ2-1, with a tentative D call TRBD2 (5 bases). Germline CDR1 is SEHNR and CDR2 is FQNEAQ (reference sequence). The CDR3 runs to 12 residues. Trimming shortened V by 6 bases and J by 8 bases, and 11 bases separated the two germline ends. The CDR3 here is CASSRGWDEQFF. The CDR3 nucleotides are TGTGCCAGCAGTAGAGGGTGGGATGAGCAGTTCTTC.

The V and J genes are TRBV19 and TRBJ2-3; 8 bases match TRBD1. The junction had 8 bases not matched to a gene; V was cut back by 5 bases and J by 4 bases. Looked up from germline, CDR1 is LNHDA and CDR2 is SQIVND (reference sequence). This CDR3 has 15 residues. CDR3 sequence: CASSAGQGRPDTQYF. CDR3 sequence (DNA): TGTGCCAGTAGTGCCGGACAGGGTAGGCCAGATACGCAGTATTTT.

The chain joins TRBV6-1 to TRBJ2-4; D not resolved. The CDR3 length is 14 residues. Germline-derived CDR1 and CDR2 are MNHNS and SASEGT. V was shortened by 7 bases and J by 0 bases, with 10 bases between the two germline ends. CDR3 in DNA: TGTGCCAGCATCGCAACTCTAGCCAAAAACATTCAGTACTTC. Translated, it gives CASIATLAKNIQYF.

V and J are TRBV6-1 and TRBJ1-5, with TRBD1 as a possible D gene (5 bases). This CDR3 comprises 14 residues. Germline values: CDR1 MNHNS, CDR2 SASEGT. The V and J ends lost 4 bases and 5 bases respectively, with 12 bases between them. The CDR3 DNA reads TGTGCCAGCAGTGGGGGCCAGGTGGATCAGCCCCAGCATTTT. Residues: CASSGGQVDQPQHF.

The chain is built from TRBV15 and TRBJ1-1, with D tentatively TRBD1 (6 bases). Germline CDR1 and CDR2: LNHNV and YYDKDF (reference sequence). The CDR3 extends over 13 amino acids. V was clipped by 8 bases and J by 5 bases, with 15 bases between them. The CDR3 DNA is TGTGCCACCCAACAGGGCAAAAAGACTGAAGCTTTCTTT. Amino acids: CATQQGKKTEAFF.

In DNA form, the CDR3 reads TGCGCCAGCAGCCCCCCCGTCGGACAGTACGACGAGCAGTACTTC. It specifies CASSPPVGQYDEQYF. This chain connects TRBV5-1 to TRBJ2-7; possible D gene TRBD1, 6 bases. The ends were cut back, 4 bases at V and 5 bases at J, with 19 bases in the middle. CDR1 and CDR2 from the germline V gene are SGHRS and YFSETQ. This CDR3 region has 15 residues.

This clone has more than one count but fewer than ten. This sequence joins TRBV10-1 and TRBJ1-6; TRBD1 might be the D (6 bases). The CDR3 loop spans 13 amino acids. V was shortened by 10 bases and J by 6 bases, with 13 bases between the two germline ends. CDR1 is WNHNN and CDR2 is SYGVQD in the germline V gene (reference sequence). Here the CDR3 DNA reads TGCGCCACCTCGAGACAGGTTAATTCACCCCTCCACTTT. The encoded protein is CATSRQVNSPLHF.

The chain is built from TRBV11-3 and TRBJ1-1, with D uncertain. This CDR3 comprises 12 residues. Trimming cost V 0 bases and J 2 bases, with 1 base left between them. Germline CDR1 SGHNT, CDR2 YENEEA. The CDR3 coding sequence is TGTGCCAGCAGCTTAGAAAACACTGAAGCTTTCTTT. This translates into CASSLENTEAFF.

V usage is TRBV5-1 and J usage is TRBJ2-6; D is undetermined. CDR1 SGHRS and CDR2 YFSETQ come from the germline V gene. With 1 base removed from V and 1 base from J, the gap between germline ends came to 6 bases. The CDR3 contains 15 residues. The CDR3 loop is CASSLSLSGANVLTF. The CDR3 bases are TGCGCCAGCAGCTTGAGCCTTTCTGGGGCCAACGTCCTGACTTTC.

The chain uses TRBV27 and TRBJ2-1; the D gene is possibly TRBD1 (5 bases). This CDR3 spans 15 amino acids. The V end lost 4 bases, the J end lost 3 bases, and 13 bases lay between the germline ends. CDR1 MNHEY and CDR2 SMNVEV come from the germline V gene (reference sequence). The chain's CDR3 is CASSSGSPNYNEQFF. The CDR3 coding sequence is TGTGCCAGCAGTTCAGGGTCCCCCAACTACAATGAGCAGTTCTTC.

The CDR3 spells CSAGHEQFF. For the CDR3, the DNA is TGCAGTGCAGGCCATGAGCAGTTCTTC. This sequence joins TRBV20-1 and TRBJ2-1; D is undetermined. Trimming cost V 6 bases and J 8 bases, with 5 bases left between them. CDR1 and CDR2 from the germline V gene are DFQATT and SNEGSKA (reference sequence). This CDR3 has 9 residues.

This rearrangement joins TRBV11-2 to TRBJ1-6; D unresolved. V was trimmed by 1 base and J by 4 bases, leaving 8 bases between them. In germline, CDR1 is SGHAT, CDR2 FQNNGV. The CDR3 consists of 15 residues. The CDR3 DNA sequence: TGTGCCAGCAGCTTAGGAGCCCTTTATAATTCACCCCTCCACTTT. This translates into CASSLGALYNSPLHF.

The chain joins TRBV20-1 to TRBJ1-1; D is possibly TRBD1 (5 bases). Germline assignment: CDR1 DFQATT and CDR2 SNEGSKA (reference sequence). Trimming removed 6 bases from V and 9 bases from J, with 14 bases in between. This CDR3 comprises 11 residues. The CDR3 here is CSAARGAQAFF. The CDR3 nucleotides read TGCAGTGCCGCCCGAGGGGCCCAAGCTTTCTTT.

The chain links TRBV27 to TRBJ1-2; 8 bases are shared with TRBD1. CDR1 is MNHEY, CDR2 SMNVEV, per germline (reference sequence). The CDR3 has 15 amino acids. The V and J ends lost 5 bases and 8 bases, in that order; junction bases with no gene match: 13. The CDR3 DNA reads TGTGCCAGCAGTCAGATACCTCAGGGGGCGGGAGGCTACACCTTC. Its protein is CASSQIPQGAGGYTF.

The CDR3 is CASSGPGVGTEAFF. DNA for the CDR3: TGTGCCAGCAGTGGGCCAGGGGTTGGCACTGAAGCTTTCTTT. The V call is TRBV6-1, the J call TRBJ1-1; D may be TRBD1 (6 bases). The germline V and J ends were trimmed by 4 bases and 4 bases, with 13 bases remaining between them. The germline V gene has CDR1 MNHNS and CDR2 SASEGT. CDR3 size: 14 residues.

The chain recombines TRBV6-6 with TRBJ2-5, with D possibly TRBD2 on 6 matching bases. The CDR3 is 15 amino acids. With 9 bases removed from V and 4 bases from J, the gap between germline ends came to 21 bases. Germline loops: CDR1 MNHNY, CDR2 SVGAGI (reference sequence). DNA of the CDR3: TGTGCCAGTAACAGGCGGGGCAGGGTCGGAGAGACCCAGTACTTC. Translating gives CASNRRGRVGETQYF.

This chain uses TRBV19 with TRBJ1-2, with D unresolved. There are 15 residues in the CDR3. Per the germline V gene, CDR1 is LNHDA and CDR2 is SQIVND (reference sequence). Trimming left V 3 bases short and J 0 bases short, with 11 bases between. This chain's CDR3 is CASSMVSGANYGYTF. CDR3 DNA: TGTGCCAGTAGTATGGTGAGTGGAGCTAACTATGGCTACACCTTC. Full variable domain (missing parts from reference TRBV19 and TRBJ1-2): DGGITQSPKYLFRKEGQNVTLSCEQNLNHDAMYWYRQDPGQGLRLIYYSQIVNDFQKGDIAEGYSVSREKKESFPLTVTSAQKNPTAFYLCASSMVSGANYGYTFGSGTRLTVV.

The chain combines TRBV5-1 with TRBJ1-6, with TRBD1 matching over 7 bases. The CDR3 has 16 residues. Trimming removed 0 bases from V and 10 bases from J; junction bases left unmatched: 10. Germline V gene data show CDR1 as SGHRS and CDR2 as YFSETQ. CDR3 bases: TGCGCCAGCAGCTTGGCCGGTACAGGGGTAAGGTCACCCCTCCACTTT. Its translation: CASSLAGTGVRSPLHF.

The chain uses TRBV6-5 and TRBJ2-5; tentative D call: TRBD1 (5 bases). There are 15 residues in the CDR3. Germline values: CDR1 MNHEY, CDR2 SVGAGI. V was pared by 7 bases and J by 5 bases, with 20 bases between. The CDR3 protein is CASTPWGPPRETQYF. As DNA, the CDR3 is TGTGCCAGCACCCCGTGGGGCCCCCCGAGGGAGACCCAGTACTTC.

The rearrangement joins TRBV12-5 to TRBJ2-1; a weak D match, TRBD2 (5 bases). The CDR3 consists of 14 residues. V lost 6 bases, J lost 0 bases, and 9 bases lay in between. In germline, CDR1 is LGHNT, CDR2 FRNRAP. The CDR3: CASGGGSSYNEQFF. CDR3 nucleotide sequence: TGTGCTAGTGGGGGTGGGAGCTCCTACAATGAGCAGTTCTTC. Variable domain in full (rest from reference TRBV12-5 and TRBJ2-1): DARVTQTPRHKVTEMGQEVTMRCQPILGHNTVFWYRQTMMQGLELLAYFRNRAPLDDSGMPKDRFSAEMPDATLATLKIQPSEPRDSAVYFCASGGGSSYNEQFFGPGTRLTVL.

The V call is TRBV19, the J call TRBJ1-1, with no clear D. The CDR3 totals 13 residues. V dropped 2 bases and J dropped 1 base, with 5 bases sitting between them. In germline, CDR1 is LNHDA, CDR2 SQIVND (reference sequence). The CDR3 here is CASSIYGNTEAFF. As DNA, the CDR3 is TGTGCCAGTAGTATATACGGGAACACTGAAGCTTTCTTT.